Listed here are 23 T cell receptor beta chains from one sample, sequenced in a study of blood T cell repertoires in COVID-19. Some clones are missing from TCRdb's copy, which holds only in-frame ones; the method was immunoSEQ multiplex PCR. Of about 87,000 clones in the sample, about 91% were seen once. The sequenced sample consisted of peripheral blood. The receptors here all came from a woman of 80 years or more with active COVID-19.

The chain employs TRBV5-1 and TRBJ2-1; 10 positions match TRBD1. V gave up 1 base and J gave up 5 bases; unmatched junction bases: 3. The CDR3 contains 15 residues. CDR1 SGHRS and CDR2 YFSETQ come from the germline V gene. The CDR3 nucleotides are TGCGCCAGCAGCTTGAGGGGACAGGGGAACAATGAGCAGTTCTTC. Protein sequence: CASSLRGQGNNEQFF.

The CDR3 is CASSQELTGTGINTEAFF. CDR3 in DNA: TGTGCCAGCAGCCAAGAATTAACCGGGACAGGGATTAACACTGAAGCTTTCTTT. The rearrangement uses TRBV4-2 and TRBJ1-1; 9 bases align to TRBD1. The V gene's germline CDR1 is LGHNA and CDR2 YNFKEQ. V trimming: 0 bases; J trimming: 2 bases; junction bases outside the gene matches: 10. This CDR3 contains 18 residues.

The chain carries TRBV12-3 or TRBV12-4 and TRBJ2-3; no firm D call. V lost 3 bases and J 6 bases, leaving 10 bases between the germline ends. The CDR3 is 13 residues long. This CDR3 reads CASSFSSDDTQYF. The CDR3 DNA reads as TGTGCCAGCAGTTTTTCTAGTGACGATACGCAGTATTTT.

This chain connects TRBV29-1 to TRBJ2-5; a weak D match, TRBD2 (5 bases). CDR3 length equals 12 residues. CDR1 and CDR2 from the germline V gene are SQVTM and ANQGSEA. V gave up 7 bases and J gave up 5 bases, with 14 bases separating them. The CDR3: CSGELGGETQYF. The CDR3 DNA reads TGCAGCGGGGAGTTGGGTGGGGAGACCCAGTACTTC.

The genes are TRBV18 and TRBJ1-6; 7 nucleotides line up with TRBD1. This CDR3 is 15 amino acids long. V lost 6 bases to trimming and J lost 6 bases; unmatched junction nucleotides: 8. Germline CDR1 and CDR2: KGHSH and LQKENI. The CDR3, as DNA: TGTGCCAGCTCGCCAGACAGGGCCGCTAATTCACCCCTCCACTTT. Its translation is CASSPDRAANSPLHF.

CDR3 DNA: TGCGCCAGCAGCCATGGACAGGAGTACAATGAGCAGTTCTTC. This encodes CASSHGQEYNEQFF. The genes are TRBV4-3 and TRBJ2-1; 7 nucleotides line up with TRBD1. The CDR3 extends over 14 amino acids. Germline V gives CDR1 LGHNA, CDR2 YSLEER. After removal of 3 bases from V and 4 bases from J, the junction contained 3 bases not matched to a gene.

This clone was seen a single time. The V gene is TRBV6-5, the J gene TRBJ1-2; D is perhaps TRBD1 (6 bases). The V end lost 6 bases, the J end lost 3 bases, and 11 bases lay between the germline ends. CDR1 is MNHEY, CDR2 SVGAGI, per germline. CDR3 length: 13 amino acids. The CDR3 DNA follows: TGTGCCAGCAGCCGGGACACACACTATGGCTACACCTTC. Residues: CASSRDTHYGYTF.

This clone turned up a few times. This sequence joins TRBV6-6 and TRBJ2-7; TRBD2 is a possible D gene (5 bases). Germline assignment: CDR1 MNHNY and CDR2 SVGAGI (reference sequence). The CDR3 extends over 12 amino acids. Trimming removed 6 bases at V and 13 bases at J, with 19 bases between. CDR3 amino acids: CASSPGLEAPYF. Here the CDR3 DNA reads TGTGCCAGCAGCCCTGGTCTGGAGGCCCCATACTTC.

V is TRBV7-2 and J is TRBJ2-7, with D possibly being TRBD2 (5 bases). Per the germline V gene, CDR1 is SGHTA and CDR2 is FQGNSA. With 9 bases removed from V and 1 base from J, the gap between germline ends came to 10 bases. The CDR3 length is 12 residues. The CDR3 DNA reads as TGTGCCAGAACCCGGGGATCCTACGAGCAGTACTTC. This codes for CARTRGSYEQYF.

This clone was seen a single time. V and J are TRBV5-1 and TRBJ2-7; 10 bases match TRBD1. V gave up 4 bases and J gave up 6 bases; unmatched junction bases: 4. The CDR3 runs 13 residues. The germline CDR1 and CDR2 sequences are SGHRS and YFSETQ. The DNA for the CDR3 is TGCGCCAGCAGCCGGGACAGGGGAGGCGAGCAGTACTTC. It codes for CASSRDRGGEQYF.

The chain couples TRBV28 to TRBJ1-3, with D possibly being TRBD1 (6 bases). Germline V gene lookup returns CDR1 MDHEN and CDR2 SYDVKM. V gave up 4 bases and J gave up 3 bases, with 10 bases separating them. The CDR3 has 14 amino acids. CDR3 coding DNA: TGTGCCAGCAGTTCGGCAGGGGTTGGAAACACCATATATTTT. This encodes CASSSAGVGNTIYF.

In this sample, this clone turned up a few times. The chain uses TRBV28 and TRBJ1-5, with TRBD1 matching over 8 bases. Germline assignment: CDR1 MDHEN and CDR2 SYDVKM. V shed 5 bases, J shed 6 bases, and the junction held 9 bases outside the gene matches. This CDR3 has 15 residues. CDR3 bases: TGTGCCAGCAGTCATGGACAGGGTAGGCGTCAGCCCCAGCATTTT. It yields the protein CASSHGQGRRQPQHF.

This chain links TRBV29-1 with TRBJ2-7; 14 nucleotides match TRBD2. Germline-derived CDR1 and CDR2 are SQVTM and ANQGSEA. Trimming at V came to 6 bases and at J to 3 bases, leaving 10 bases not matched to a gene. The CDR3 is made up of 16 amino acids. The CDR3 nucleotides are TGCAGCGTCCTACTAGGGACTAGCGGGGGCTTCTACGAGCAGTACTTC. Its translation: CSVLLGTSGGFYEQYF.

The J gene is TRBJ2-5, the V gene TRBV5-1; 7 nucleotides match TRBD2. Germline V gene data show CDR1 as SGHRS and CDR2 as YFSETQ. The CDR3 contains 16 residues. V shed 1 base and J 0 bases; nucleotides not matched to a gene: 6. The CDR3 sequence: CASSLWASGDQETQYF. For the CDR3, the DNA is TGCGCCAGCAGCTTGTGGGCTAGCGGTGACCAAGAGACCCAGTACTTC.

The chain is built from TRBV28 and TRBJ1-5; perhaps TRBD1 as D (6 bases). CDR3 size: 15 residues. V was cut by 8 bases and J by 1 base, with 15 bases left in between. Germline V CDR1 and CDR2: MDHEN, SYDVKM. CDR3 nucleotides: TGTGCCAGCTTGAAGGGGGGGTTGAGCAATCAGCCCCAGCATTTT. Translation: CASLKGGLSNQPQHF. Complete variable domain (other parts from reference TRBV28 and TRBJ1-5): DVKVTQSSRYLVKRTGEKVFLECVQDMDHENMFWYRQDPGLGLRLIYFSYDVKMKEKGDIPEGYSVSREKKERFSLILESASTNQTSMYLCASLKGGLSNQPQHFGDGTRLSIL.

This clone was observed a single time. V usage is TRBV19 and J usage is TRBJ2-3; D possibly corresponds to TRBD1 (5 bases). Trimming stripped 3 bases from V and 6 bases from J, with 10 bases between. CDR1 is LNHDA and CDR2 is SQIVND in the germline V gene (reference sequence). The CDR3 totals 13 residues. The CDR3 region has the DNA TGTGCCAGTAGTATCCAGGGTGTGGATACGCAGTATTTT. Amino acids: CASSIQGVDTQYF.

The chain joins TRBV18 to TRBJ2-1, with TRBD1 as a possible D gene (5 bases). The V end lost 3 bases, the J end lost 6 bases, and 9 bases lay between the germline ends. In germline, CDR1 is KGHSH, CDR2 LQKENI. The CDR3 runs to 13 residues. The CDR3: CASSPIQGNEQFF. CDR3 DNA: TGTGCCAGCTCACCTATCCAGGGCAATGAGCAGTTCTTC.

The CDR3 nucleotides read TGTGCCAGCAGCCAAACAGGGGGCTGGAACACTGAAGCTTTCTTT. Its protein is CASSQTGGWNTEAFF. V is TRBV4-2 and J is TRBJ1-1, with TRBD1 identical over 9 bases. Germline V gene sequence: CDR1 LGHNA, CDR2 YNFKEQ. The trim removed 2 bases at V and 1 base at J, leaving 2 bases unmatched. The CDR3 spans 15 residues.

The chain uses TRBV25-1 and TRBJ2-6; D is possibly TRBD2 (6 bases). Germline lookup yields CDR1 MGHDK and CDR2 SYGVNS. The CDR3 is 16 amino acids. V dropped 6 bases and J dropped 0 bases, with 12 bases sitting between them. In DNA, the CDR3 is TGTGCCAGCAGGGGACTGGGGGGCTCTGGGGCCAACGTCCTGACTTTC. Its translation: CASRGLGGSGANVLTF. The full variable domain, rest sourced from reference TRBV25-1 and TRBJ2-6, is EADIYQTPRYLVIGTGKKITLECSQTMGHDKMYWYQQDPGMELHLIHYSYGVNSTEKGDLSSESTVSRIRTEHFPLTLESARPSHTSQYLCASRGLGGSGANVLTFGAGSRLTVL.

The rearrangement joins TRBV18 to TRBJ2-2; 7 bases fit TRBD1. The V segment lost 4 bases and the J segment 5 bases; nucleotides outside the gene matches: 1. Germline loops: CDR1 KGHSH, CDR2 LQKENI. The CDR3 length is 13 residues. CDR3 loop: CASSQGATGELFF. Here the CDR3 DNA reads TGTGCCAGCTCACAGGGGGCAACCGGGGAGCTGTTTTTT.

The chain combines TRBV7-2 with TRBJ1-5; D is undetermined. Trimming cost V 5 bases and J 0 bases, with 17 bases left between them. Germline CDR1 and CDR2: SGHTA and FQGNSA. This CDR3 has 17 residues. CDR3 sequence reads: CASSLKNQVYSNQPQHF. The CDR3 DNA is TGTGCCAGCAGCCTAAAGAACCAGGTTTATAGCAATCAGCCCCAGCATTTT.

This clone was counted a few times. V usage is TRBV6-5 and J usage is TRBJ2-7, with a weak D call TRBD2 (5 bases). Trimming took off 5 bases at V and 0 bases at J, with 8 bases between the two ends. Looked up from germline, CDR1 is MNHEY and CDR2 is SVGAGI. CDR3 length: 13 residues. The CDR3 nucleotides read TGTGCCAGCAGTCCCACTAGCTCCTACGAGCAGTACTTC. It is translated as CASSPTSSYEQYF.

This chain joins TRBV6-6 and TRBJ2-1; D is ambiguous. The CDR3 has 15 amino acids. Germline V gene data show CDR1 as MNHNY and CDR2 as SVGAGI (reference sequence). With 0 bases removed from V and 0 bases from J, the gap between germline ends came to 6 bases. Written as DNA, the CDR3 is TGTGCCAGCAGTTACTCCGTCGGCTCCTACAATGAGCAGTTCTTC. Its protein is CASSYSVGSYNEQFF.